This T cell receptor (beta chain) derives from a study of blood T cell repertoires in COVID-19. The overall study: Sources were T cells, B-cell-depleted T cells, or PBMCs; the material itself was cDNA or gDNA.

J was trimmed by 3 bases and V by 4 bases; bases with no gene match: 6. In germline, CDR1 is SGHTA, CDR2 FQGNSA. The CDR3 spans 14 residues. Repertoires were generated with immunoSEQ multiplex PCR, while TCRdb's copy carries only in-frame clones and drops some. The sample consists of 190,000 or so clones, about 86% of them appearing once. This sequence originates from a woman between 65 and 79 years old with acute or convalescent COVID-19. Sequenced: peripheral blood. The V and J genes are TRBV7-2 and TRBJ2-7, with 7 positions matching TRBD1. CDR3 loop: CASSSQQGIYEQYF. The DNA for the CDR3 is TGTGCCAGCAGCTCTCAACAGGGGATCTACGAGCAGTACTTC.